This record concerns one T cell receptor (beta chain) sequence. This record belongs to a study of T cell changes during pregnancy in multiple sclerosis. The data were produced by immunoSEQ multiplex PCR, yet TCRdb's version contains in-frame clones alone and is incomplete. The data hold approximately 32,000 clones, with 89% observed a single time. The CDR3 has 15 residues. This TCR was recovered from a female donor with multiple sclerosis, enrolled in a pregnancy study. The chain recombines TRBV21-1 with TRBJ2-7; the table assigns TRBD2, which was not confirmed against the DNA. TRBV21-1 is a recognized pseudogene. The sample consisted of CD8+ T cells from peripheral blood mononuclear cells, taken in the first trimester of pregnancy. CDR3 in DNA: TGTGCCAGCAGCAAAGCACTAGCGGGGATCTACGAGCAGTACTTC. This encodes CASSKALAGIYEQYF.